A single sample is the source of the 24 T cell receptor beta chains below, sequenced in a study of blood T cell repertoires in COVID-19. Method: immunoSEQ multiplex PCR; TCRdb's copy keeps in-frame clones and lacks some. This table holds roughly 200,000 clones, more than 70% found once. The sequencing sample was made of peripheral blood. The receptor source for this set is a man younger than 30 with active or convalescent COVID-19.

The chain couples TRBV14 to TRBJ2-7, with TRBD2 as a possible D gene (5 bases). This CDR3 spans 15 amino acids. The germline gives CDR1 SGHDN, CDR2 FVKESK. V was clipped by 1 base and J by 7 bases, with 17 bases between them. CDR3 sequence (DNA): TGTGCCAGCAGCCAAGCGGGTTTCCGGTGGACTGAGCAGTACTTC. Its translation: CASSQAGFRWTEQYF.

The V gene is TRBV6-1, the J gene TRBJ1-4; a weak D match, TRBD1 (6 bases). This CDR3 contains 15 residues. Trimming cost V 3 bases and J 1 base, with 9 bases left between them. From germline, CDR1 is MNHNS and CDR2 SASEGT. The CDR3 here is CASSDGGRTNEKLFF. CDR3 in DNA: TGTGCCAGCAGTGACGGGGGGCGAACTAATGAAAAACTGTTTTTT.

The rearrangement links TRBV3-1 (or the pseudogene TRBV3-2) to TRBJ2-1; 7 nucleotides align to TRBD2. Germline V gene lookup returns CDR1 LGHDT and CDR2 YNNKEL (reference sequence). CDR3 length: 19 amino acids. After removal of 0 bases from V and 0 bases from J, the junction contained 11 bases not matched to a gene. CDR3 region: CASSQDQTGGRSSYNEQFF. The CDR3 DNA is TGTGCCAGCAGCCAAGACCAAACGGGGGGACGCAGCTCCTACAATGAGCAGTTCTTC.

This clone was counted once. This sequence joins TRBV10-2 and TRBJ2-7; TRBD1 matches 8 bases. Germline lookup yields CDR1 WSHSY and CDR2 SAAADI. J lost 6 bases, V lost 7 bases, and 8 bases had no gene match. This CDR3 is 13 amino acids long. The DNA for the CDR3 is TGCGCCAGCAAGACCGGACAGGGCGTCGAGCAGTACTTC. Translating it yields CASKTGQGVEQYF.

Turning to this clone: Since the CDR3 does not end with the conserved phenylalanine or tryptophan, this likely comes from a read error. No DNA is shown, since the ends of the CDR3 on it are uncertain; the CDR3 is the one TCRdb lists. The rearrangement links TRBV7-3 to TRBJ1-5; TRBD1 is taken as the D call from the table, unchecked against the DNA. Per germline, CDR1 SGHTA and CDR2 FQGTGA. The length of the CDR3 is 10 amino acids, counting both ends. CDR3 residues: CASSLIDRGN.

This clone was detected once. The rearrangement joins TRBV9 to TRBJ2-3; a weak D match, TRBD1 (6 bases). Germline V gene data show CDR1 as SGDLS and CDR2 as YYNGEE. CDR3 length: 14 amino acids. V lost 4 bases to trimming and J lost 4 bases, with 13 bases between them. The CDR3 bases are TGTGCCAGCAGCCTAATTACAGGGCCAGATACGCAGTATTTT. Translation: CASSLITGPDTQYF.

This clone was seen many times. The chain joins TRBV7-6 to TRBJ2-7; 8 nucleotides line up with TRBD2. V lost 1 base, J lost 4 bases, and 6 bases stayed unmatched. CDR1 is SGHVS and CDR2 is FNYEAQ in the germline V gene. The CDR3 covers 15 residues. CDR3 nucleotide sequence: TGTGCCAGCAGCTTAGAGGTTAGCGGGAATTACGAGCAGTACTTC. It yields the protein CASSLEVSGNYEQYF. The full variable domain, its missing parts supplied by reference TRBV7-6 and TRBJ2-7, is GAGVSQSPRYKVTKRGQDVALRCDPISGHVSLYWYRQALGQGPEFLTYFNYEAQQDKSGLPNDRFSAERPEGSISTLTIQRTEQRDSAMYRCASSLEVSGNYEQYFGPGTRLTVT.

In its sample, this clone was seen a few times. CDR3 DNA: TGCGCCAGCAGCCAAGTCCGGGCGGGAATTAATGAAAAACTGTTTTTT. As protein: CASSQVRAGINEKLFF. The chain recombines TRBV4-1 with TRBJ1-4; D ambiguous. Trimming took off 1 base at V and 4 bases at J, with 13 bases between the two ends. This CDR3 has 16 residues. Germline CDR1 MGHRA, CDR2 YSYEKL.

The J gene is TRBJ1-1, the V gene TRBV2; weak D call: TRBD1 (6 bases). Germline V gene sequence: CDR1 SNHLY, CDR2 FYNNEI. The V gene lost 6 bases and the J gene lost 0 bases, with 8 bases spanning the gap. The CDR3 runs 13 residues. The CDR3 coding sequence is TGTGCCAGCAGCACAGGGATGAACACTGAAGCTTTCTTT. This sequence encodes CASSTGMNTEAFF.

The chain recombines TRBV5-1 with TRBJ1-1, with 7 nucleotides matching TRBD1. V shed 4 bases, J shed 1 base, and the junction held 4 bases outside the gene matches. Germline V gene sequence: CDR1 SGHRS, CDR2 YFSETQ. The CDR3 runs 14 residues. CDR3 nucleotides: TGCGCCAGCAGCCTGACAGGGAGGAACACTGAAGCTTTCTTT. Amino acids: CASSLTGRNTEAFF.

The chain uses TRBV30 and TRBJ1-6; 7 nucleotides line up with TRBD1. The CDR3 has 14 amino acids. Germline CDR1 reads GTSNPN; CDR2 reads SVGIG (reference sequence). The trim removed 2 bases at V and 8 bases at J, leaving 6 bases unmatched. CDR3 sequence: CAWSTQDRYSPLHF. CDR3 DNA: TGTGCCTGGAGTACCCAGGACAGGTATTCACCCCTCCACTTT.

The rearrangement links TRBV7-9 to TRBJ1-4; 7 bases fit TRBD1. Trimming removed 5 bases from V and 10 bases from J; junction bases left unmatched: 4. The CDR3 is made up of 12 amino acids. From germline, CDR1 is SEHNR and CDR2 FQNEAQ (reference sequence). The CDR3 reads CASSLDRAKLFF. The CDR3 DNA is TGTGCCAGCAGCCTAGACAGGGCAAAACTGTTTTTT.

The rearrangement links TRBV29-1 to TRBJ1-1, with 8 positions matching TRBD1. Trimming removed 7 bases from V and 2 bases from J; junction bases left unmatched: 3. Per germline, CDR1 SQVTM and CDR2 ANQGSEA. The CDR3 totals 12 residues. The CDR3 sequence: CSAGQGNTEAFF. In DNA, the CDR3 is TGCAGCGCTGGACAGGGAAACACTGAAGCTTTCTTT. Filled out from reference TRBV29-1 and TRBJ1-1, the complete variable domain reads SAVISQKPSRDICQRGTSLTIQCQVDSQVTMMFWYRQQPGQSLTLIATANQGSEATYESGFVIDKFPISRPNLTFSTLTVSNMSPEDSSIYLCSAGQGNTEAFFGQGTRLTVV.

This clone appeared a single time. The J gene is TRBJ1-4, the V gene TRBV5-1; TRBD1 agrees at 8 bases. V lost 4 bases and J lost 0; bases outside the gene matches: 8. The CDR3 has 17 amino acids. CDR1 is SGHRS and CDR2 is YFSETQ in the germline V gene. The CDR3 DNA reads as TGCGCCAGCAGCCCGACGGGACAGGCCTCAACTAATGAAAAACTGTTTTTT. Residues: CASSPTGQASTNEKLFF.

This clone has just a few counts. The chain recombines TRBV19 with TRBJ1-3; TRBD1 agrees at 7 bases. Trimming took 5 bases from V and 4 from J; bases not matched to a gene: 8. Germline V gene lookup returns CDR1 LNHDA and CDR2 SQIVND (reference sequence). The CDR3 extends over 15 amino acids. CDR3 DNA sequence: TGTGCCAGTAGTCCTCGACAGGGTGAAGGAAACACCATATATTTT. Amino acid sequence: CASSPRQGEGNTIYF.

The chain recombines TRBV16 with TRBJ2-2; TRBD2 agrees at 7 bases. Germline assignment: CDR1 KGHSY and CDR2 FQNENV. The CDR3 extends over 14 amino acids. V lost 2 bases to trimming and J lost 4 bases; unmatched junction nucleotides: 1. As DNA, the CDR3 is TGTGCCAGCAGCCAAGCGGGAGCCACCGGGGAGCTGTTTTTT. This gives the protein CASSQAGATGELFF. The full variable domain, with the rest looked up from reference TRBV16 and TRBJ2-2, is GEEVAQTPKHLVRGEGQKAKLYCAPIKGHSYVFWYQQVLKNEFKFLISFQNENVFDETGMPKERFSAKCLPNSPCSLEIQATKLEDSAVYFCASSQAGATGELFFGEGSRLTVL.

The J gene is TRBJ1-5, the V gene TRBV19; D uncertain. This CDR3 is built from 16 residues. In germline, CDR1 is LNHDA, CDR2 SQIVND (reference sequence). V lost 2 bases and J lost 0, with 11 bases in between. The CDR3 nucleotides are TGTGCCAGTAGTATAACGGAGATGACTAGCAATCAGCCCCAGCATTTT. Translated: CASSITEMTSNQPQHF.

The CDR3 loop reads CASRSREITNYGYTF. In DNA, the CDR3 is TGTGCCAGTAGGAGCCGGGAGATAACTAACTATGGCTACACCTTC. V usage is TRBV19 and J usage is TRBJ1-2; the D is unclear. V gave up 6 bases and J gave up 0 bases, with 14 bases separating them. CDR3 size: 15 residues. Per the germline V gene, CDR1 is LNHDA and CDR2 is SQIVND (reference sequence). The variable domain in full, with the rest retrieved from reference TRBV19 and TRBJ1-2, is DGGITQSPKYLFRKEGQNVTLSCEQNLNHDAMYWYRQDPGQGLRLIYYSQIVNDFQKGDIAEGYSVSREKKESFPLTVTSAQKNPTAFYLCASRSREITNYGYTFGSGTRLTVV.

V usage is TRBV27 and J usage is TRBJ1-6; 7 bases agree with TRBD1. With 0 bases clipped from V and 7 bases from J, the junction kept 3 bases outside the gene matches. Germline assignment: CDR1 MNHEY and CDR2 SMNVEV (reference sequence). The CDR3 contains 15 residues. In nucleotides, the CDR3 is TGTGCCAGCAGTTTATCCCCGGGACAGAATTCACCCCTCCACTTT. This translates into CASSLSPGQNSPLHF.

This clone was picked up a small number of times. The chain joins TRBV4-2 to TRBJ1-2; D might be TRBD1 (5 bases). The CDR3 runs to 15 residues. Germline values: CDR1 LGHNA, CDR2 YNFKEQ. Trimming left V 0 bases short and J 6 bases short, with 14 bases between. CDR3 sequence (DNA): TGTGCCAGCAGCCAAGATCTTTGGGGGGTGGATGGCTACACCTTC. Translating gives CASSQDLWGVDGYTF.

The chain has TRBV29-1 and TRBJ2-1; 8 bases are a match to TRBD2. This CDR3 comprises 17 residues. Germline CDR1 SQVTM, CDR2 ANQGSEA. V lost 3 bases and J lost 1; bases outside the gene matches: 11. CDR3 in amino acids: CSVDAAGAPASYNEQFF. The CDR3 DNA sequence: TGCAGCGTTGACGCAGCGGGAGCCCCCGCGTCCTACAATGAGCAGTTCTTC.

J is TRBJ2-7 and V is TRBV5-4; D may be TRBD2 (6 bases). This CDR3 has 16 residues. Germline V gives CDR1 SGHNT, CDR2 YYREEE (reference sequence). V lost 4 bases, J lost 1 base, and 18 bases lay in between. The CDR3 loop is CASSPPGGRSSYEQYF. For the CDR3, the DNA is TGTGCCAGCAGCCCACCAGGAGGGAGGTCATCCTACGAGCAGTACTTC.

This clone was observed a single time. The chain combines TRBV5-6 with TRBJ2-2; 9 nucleotides agree with TRBD1. The germline gives CDR1 SGHDT, CDR2 YYEEEE. V shed 0 bases and J 6 bases; nucleotides not matched to a gene: 3. The CDR3 totals 15 residues. The CDR3, as DNA: TGTGCCAGCAGCTTGGGGACAGGGGTTGCCGGGGAGCTGTTTTTT. It specifies CASSLGTGVAGELFF.

The chain has TRBV28 and TRBJ1-2; D unclear. Trimming left V 3 bases short and J 4 bases short, with 12 bases between. This CDR3 is 14 amino acids long. CDR1 and CDR2 from the germline V gene are MDHEN and SYDVKM. CDR3 DNA: TGTGCCAGCAGTTTGGTGGTTTCGCGCTATGGCTACACCTTC. Amino acid sequence: CASSLVVSRYGYTF.